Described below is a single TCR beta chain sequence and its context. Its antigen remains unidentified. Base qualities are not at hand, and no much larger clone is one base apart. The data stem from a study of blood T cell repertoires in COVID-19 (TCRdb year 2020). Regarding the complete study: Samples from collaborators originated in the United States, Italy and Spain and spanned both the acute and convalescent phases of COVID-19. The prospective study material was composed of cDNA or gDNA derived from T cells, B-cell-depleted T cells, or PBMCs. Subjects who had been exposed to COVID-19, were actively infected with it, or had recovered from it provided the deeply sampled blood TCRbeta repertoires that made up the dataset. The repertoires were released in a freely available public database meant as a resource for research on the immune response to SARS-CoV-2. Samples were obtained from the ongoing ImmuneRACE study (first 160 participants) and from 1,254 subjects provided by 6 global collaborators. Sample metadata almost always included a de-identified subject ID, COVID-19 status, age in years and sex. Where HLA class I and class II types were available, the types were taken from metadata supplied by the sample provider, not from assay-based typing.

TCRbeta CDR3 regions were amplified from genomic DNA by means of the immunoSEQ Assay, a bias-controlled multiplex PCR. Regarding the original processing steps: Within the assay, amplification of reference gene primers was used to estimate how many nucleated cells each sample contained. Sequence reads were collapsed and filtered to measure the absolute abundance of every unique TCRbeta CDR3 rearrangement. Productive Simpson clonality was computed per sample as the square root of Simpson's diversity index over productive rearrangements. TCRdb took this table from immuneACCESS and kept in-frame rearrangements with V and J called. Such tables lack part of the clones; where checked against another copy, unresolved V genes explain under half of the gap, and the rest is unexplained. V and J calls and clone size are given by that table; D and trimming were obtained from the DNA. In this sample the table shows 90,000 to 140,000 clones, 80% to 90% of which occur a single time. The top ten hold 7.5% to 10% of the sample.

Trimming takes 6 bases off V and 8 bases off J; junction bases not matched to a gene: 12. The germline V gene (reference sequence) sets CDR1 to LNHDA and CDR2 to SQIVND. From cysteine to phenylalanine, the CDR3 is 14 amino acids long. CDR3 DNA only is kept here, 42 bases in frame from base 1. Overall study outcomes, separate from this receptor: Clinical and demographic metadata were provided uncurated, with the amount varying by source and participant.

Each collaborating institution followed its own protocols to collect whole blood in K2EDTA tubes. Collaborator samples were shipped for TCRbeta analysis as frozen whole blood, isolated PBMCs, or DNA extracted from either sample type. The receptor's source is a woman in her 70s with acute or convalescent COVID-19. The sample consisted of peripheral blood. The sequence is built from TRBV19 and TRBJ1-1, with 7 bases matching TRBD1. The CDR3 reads CASSPSPGQIEAFF. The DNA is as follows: TGTGCCAGTAGCCCAAGCCCGGGACAGATCGAAGCTTTCTTT.